A single TCR beta chain is shown here with its context. The antigen is not known. The PCR had 60 Vbeta and 13 Jbeta primers. Profiling relied on immunoSEQ multiplex PCR, and the TCRdb table lists in-frame clones only, not all of them. The data hold fewer than 250,000 clones, with roughly 90% observed a single time. These data originate in a study of cytomegalovirus exposure and HLA in healthy donors. The CDR3 covers 17 residues. The ends were cut back, 0 bases at V and 2 bases at J, with 16 bases in the middle. Per germline, CDR1 SGHTA and CDR2 FQGNSA. Study-wide results and caveats: Later genetic work tied a missense DCLRE1C variant to beta-chain V and J trimming. A later analysis found TCR association rates differed by HLA locus, highest for DRB1 and lowest for HLA-C.

The gene calls are TRBV7-2 and TRBJ1-1, with D tentatively TRBD1 (6 bases). Sequencing input: PBMCs. The clonotype was recovered from a boy younger than 10 in good health and CMV-seronegative. The CDR3 nucleotides read TGTGCCAGCAGCTTAGCGCCGGCAGGGGATATAAACACTGAAGCTTTCTTT. Translating it yields CASSLAPAGDINTEAFF.